These T cell receptor beta chains were read from a single sample in a study of post-analysis software for immune sequencing data. TCRdb re-called the PCR reads through MiXCR, storing one row per CDR3 protein. The sample lists hundreds of thousands of distinct CDR3 sequences, 55% to 70% seen once, with around 11% in the top ten. Source material: blood. Source of these receptors: a girl aged 2-10 years with multiple sclerosis. CDR3s include the opening cysteine and the closing phenylalanine or tryptophan. D genes are given only for firm matches. Clone sizes are given selectively: once, few, many, or a class where the clone is expanded.

clone_size | cdr3_length | j_call | v_call | d_call | cdr3_nt | cdr3_aa
few | 12 | TRBJ2-5 | TRBV29-1 | NA | TGCAGCGCCCGGACGCTACAAGAGACCCAGTACTTC | CSARTLQETQYF
NA | 14 | TRBJ2-1 | TRBV3-1 | TRBD1 | TGTGCCAGCAGGGGCGGGACAGGGTATGGGGAGCAGTTCTTC | CASRGGTGYGEQFF
NA | 16 | TRBJ1-1 | TRBV27 | TRBD1 | TGTGCCAGCAGTTTAAAGCGACAGGGGTTGGACACTGAAGCTTTCTTT | CASSLKRQGLDTEAFF
NA | 17 | TRBJ2-3 | TRBV28 | TRBD1 | TGTGCCAGCAGTCCCGGGACAGGACCCACCGGGGCAGATACGCAGTATTTT | CASSPGTGPTGADTQYF
NA | 13 | TRBJ1-2 | TRBV12-3/TRBV12-4 | TRBD1 | TGTGCCAGCAGGGCAGGGGGGAACTATGGCTACACCTTC | CASRAGGNYGYTF
NA | 18 | TRBJ1-6 | TRBV11-2 | TRBD1 | TGTGCCAGCAGCTTAGATTACCCCGACAGGGTCGATAATTCACCCCTCCACTTT | CASSLDYPDRVDNSPLHF
NA | 16 | TRBJ1-4 | TRBV15 | TRBD1 | TGTGCCACCAGCAGAGATACCCCCGGGACAGGTCAACAACTGTTTTTT | CATSRDTPGTGQQLFF
NA | 16 | TRBJ2-4 | TRBV12-3/TRBV12-4 | NA | TGTGCCAGCAGCTCTCCCCCCGAACGGAAAAAAAACATTCAGTACTTC | CASSSPPERKKNIQYF
NA | 15 | TRBJ1-6 | TRBV10-3 | NA | TGTGCCATCAGTGAGTCTACAGGTATAGGTTCACCCCTCCACTTT | CAISESTGIGSPLHF
NA | 15 | TRBJ1-5 | TRBV11-2 | NA | TGTGCCAGCAGTATGGGAGCCGGGACTCATCAGCCCCAGCATTTT | CASSMGAGTHQPQHF
NA | 15 | TRBJ2-5 | TRBV7-2 | NA | TGTGCCAGCAGCTCACAGACAGACCAGAAAGAGACCCAGTACTTC | CASSSQTDQKETQYF
few | 16 | TRBJ1-5 | TRBV20-1 | TRBD1 | TGCAGTGCTAGAGACGGAGGGGGCGCCGACAATCAGCCCCAGCATTTT | CSARDGGGADNQPQHF
NA | 13 | TRBJ1-2 | TRBV20-1 | TRBD1 | TGCAGTGCTGATTCGGGACAGAACTATGGCTACACCTTC | CSADSGQNYGYTF
NA | 15 | TRBJ2-1 | TRBV5-1 | TRBD2 | TGCGCCAGCGCCATCACCGGGACTAACTACAATGAGCAGTTCTTC | CASAITGTNYNEQFF
NA | 13 | TRBJ2-7 | TRBV11-2 | NA | TGTGCCAGCAGCTTAGGGATATTATACGAGCAGTACTTC | CASSLGILYEQYF
few | 15 | TRBJ2-1 | TRBV29-1 | NA | TGCAGCGTTGAAGATCGAGTCGGGTTTGACAATGAGCAGTTCTTC | CSVEDRVGFDNEQFF
NA | 15 | TRBJ2-5 | TRBV6-5 | NA | TGTGCCAGCAGTTACACTCAGGGGCCCGCAGAGACCCAGTACTTC | CASSYTQGPAETQYF
NA | 14 | TRBJ2-1 | TRBV5-6 | TRBD2 | TGTGCCAGCAGCCGAGCGGGATCGGTGAATGAGCAGTTCTTC | CASSRAGSVNEQFF
NA | 15 | TRBJ2-3 | TRBV7-2 | NA | TGTGCCAGCAGCCAACAAGCAGGGGAGGGAGATACGCAGTATTTT | CASSQQAGEGDTQYF
NA | 14 | TRBJ2-3 | TRBV29-1 | NA | TGCAGCGTTGAAGTAGGGGTTCTCACAGATACGCAGTATTTT | CSVEVGVLTDTQYF
NA | 14 | TRBJ2-5 | TRBV20-1 | TRBD2 | TGCAGTACTAGATCGCTAGCGGCCAACAATGAGCAGTACTTC | CSTRSLAANNEQYF
NA | 12 | TRBJ2-5 | TRBV29-1 | NA | TGCAGCGTTGGGCGGGGAAGCGAGACCCAGTACTTC | CSVGRGSETQYF
NA | 16 | TRBJ2-3 | TRBV7-3 | TRBD2 | TGTGCCAGCAGCTTCAATCCCCCGGGGGGAGGAGATACGCAGTATTTT | CASSFNPPGGGDTQYF
NA | 15 | TRBJ2-1 | TRBV15 | NA | TGTGCCACCAGCAGAGACAGGGTACTTTACAATGAGCAGTTCTTC | CATSRDRVLYNEQFF
NA | 14 | TRBJ1-2 | TRBV12-3/TRBV12-4 | NA | TGTGCCAGCAGTTCAGGACCGAGTAACTATGGCTACACCTTC | CASSSGPSNYGYTF
few | 11 | TRBJ2-4 | TRBV12-3/TRBV12-4 | NA | TGTGCCAGCTCTGGCCGGGACATTCAGTACTTC | CASSGRDIQYF
NA | 11 | TRBJ2-7 | TRBV10-2 | NA | TGCGCCAGCAGTGAGAAGGACGAGCAGTACTTC | CASSEKDEQYF
NA | 13 | TRBJ2-5 | TRBV11-1 | NA | TGTGCCAGCAGCTCCCCCCCTAGGGAGACCCAGTACTTC | CASSSPPRETQYF
once | 15 | TRBJ2-5 | TRBV10-3 | NA | TGTGCCATCAGTGAAGAGTCCGGAATGGGGGAGACCCAGTACTTC | CAISEESGMGETQYF
NA | 18 | TRBJ2-3 | TRBV6-1 | NA | TGTGCCAGCAGTCGAATCTCCCCCCGGACCGCCATCACAGATACGCAGTATTTT | CASSRISPRTAITDTQYF
NA | 15 | TRBJ2-7 | TRBV20-1 | TRBD1 | TGCAGTGCTAGGGGGGAAGGGGGCAGCTTCTACGAGCAGTACTTC | CSARGEGGSFYEQYF
NA | 14 | TRBJ2-2 | TRBV3-1 | TRBD2 | TGTGCCAGCAGCCAAGCGGGAGGGTCGGGGGAGCTGTTTTTT | CASSQAGGSGELFF
few | 15 | TRBJ2-6 | TRBV12-3/TRBV12-4 | NA | TGTGCCAGCAACGGCAGGGACTCTGGGGCCAACGTCCTGACTTTC | CASNGRDSGANVLTF
NA | 14 | TRBJ2-1 | TRBV27 | NA | TGTGCCAGCAGTTTGGGGTGGGGAGGCAATGAGCAGTTCTTC | CASSLGWGGNEQFF
NA | 15 | TRBJ2-1 | TRBV14 | NA | TGTGCCAGCAGCCAAGTCGGACAGTTTGGCAATGAGCAGTTCTTC | CASSQVGQFGNEQFF
few | 14 | TRBJ2-5 | TRBV10-1 | TRBD1 | TGCGCCAGCAGCACGACAGGGGGATATGAGACCCAGTACTTC | CASSTTGGYETQYF
few | 16 | TRBJ1-5 | TRBV15 | NA | TGTGCCACCAGCAGCCAGGGGCCTTATAGCAATCAGCCCCAGCATTTT | CATSSQGPYSNQPQHF
NA | 11 | TRBJ1-2 | TRBV29-1 | NA | TGCAGCGTTGAGGCAGGGCGCGGCTACACCTTC | CSVEAGRGYTF
few | 12 | TRBJ2-7 | TRBV5-5 | NA | TGTGCCAGCAGCCTGGAGGACTACGAGCAGTACTTC | CASSLEDYEQYF
NA | 13 | TRBJ2-1 | TRBV29-1 | TRBD2 | TGCAGCGTGGAGGGCGGGGGGGCCAATGAGCAGTTCTTC | CSVEGGGANEQFF
few | 14 | TRBJ2-7 | TRBV12-3/TRBV12-4 | NA | TGTGCCAGCAGCTCCAATGGAGGGCCAGGGGAGCAGTACTTC | CASSSNGGPGEQYF
NA | 15 | TRBJ2-5 | TRBV5-1 | NA | TGCGCCAGCAGCTTATACCTAGCAGATAAAGAGACCCAGTACTTC | CASSLYLADKETQYF
NA | 15 | TRBJ2-5 | TRBV9 | TRBD2 | TGTGCCAGCAGCCCGGGGGGGGGGACTCAAGAGACCCAGTACTTC | CASSPGGGTQETQYF
NA | 15 | TRBJ2-3 | TRBV7-9 | NA | TGTGCCAGCAGCTCCGGGGTCTACCGCACAGATACGCAGTATTTT | CASSSGVYRTDTQYF
NA | 14 | TRBJ2-5 | TRBV29-1 | NA | TGCAGCGTTGAGGAGGGTAATGGCCAAGAGACCCAGTACTTC | CSVEEGNGQETQYF
few | 14 | TRBJ2-5 | TRBV5-1 | NA | TGCGCCAGCAGCCAGGGATACCCCCAAGAGACCCAGTACTTC | CASSQGYPQETQYF
NA | 15 | TRBJ1-1 | TRBV6-6 | NA | TGTGCCAGCAGTTCCTCGGACGGGGGAGGCACTGAAGCTTTCTTT | CASSSSDGGGTEAFF
NA | 15 | TRBJ2-1 | TRBV20-1 | NA | TGCAGTGCTGATACAGGTCCTCGCTCCTACAATGAGCAGTTCTTC | CSADTGPRSYNEQFF
NA | 14 | TRBJ1-6 | TRBV9 | NA | TGTGCCAGCAGCGTAACGGGGGATAATTCACCCCTCCACTTT | CASSVTGDNSPLHF
NA | 15 | TRBJ2-5 | TRBV19 | TRBD2 | TGTGCCAGTAGTCCCGGACTAGCGGGAAGAGAGACCCAGTACTTC | CASSPGLAGRETQYF
many | 14 | TRBJ1-1 | TRBV5-1 | TRBD1 | TGTGCCAGCAGCCCCGGGACAGGGAACACTGAAGCTTTCTTT | CASSPGTGNTEAFF
NA | 18 | TRBJ2-1 | TRBV3-1 | TRBD2 | TGTGCCAGCAGCCAAGTGATCGGGGGGGCGAGGAGCTACAATGAGCAGTTCTTC | CASSQVIGGARSYNEQFF